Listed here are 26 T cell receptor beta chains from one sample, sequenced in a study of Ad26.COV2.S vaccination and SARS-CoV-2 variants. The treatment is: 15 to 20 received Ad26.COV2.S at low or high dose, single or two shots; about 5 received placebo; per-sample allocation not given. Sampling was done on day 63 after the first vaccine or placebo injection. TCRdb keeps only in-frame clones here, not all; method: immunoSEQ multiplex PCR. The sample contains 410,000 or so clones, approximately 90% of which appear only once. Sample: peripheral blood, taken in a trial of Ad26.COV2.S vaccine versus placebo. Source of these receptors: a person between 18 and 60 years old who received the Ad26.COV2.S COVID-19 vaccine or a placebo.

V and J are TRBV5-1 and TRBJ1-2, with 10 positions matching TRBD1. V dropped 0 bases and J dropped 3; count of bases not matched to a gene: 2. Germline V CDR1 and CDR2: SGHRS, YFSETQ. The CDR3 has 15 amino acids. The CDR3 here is CASSLGTGGDYGYTF. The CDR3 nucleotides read TGCGCCAGCAGCTTGGGGACAGGGGGAGACTATGGCTACACCTTC.

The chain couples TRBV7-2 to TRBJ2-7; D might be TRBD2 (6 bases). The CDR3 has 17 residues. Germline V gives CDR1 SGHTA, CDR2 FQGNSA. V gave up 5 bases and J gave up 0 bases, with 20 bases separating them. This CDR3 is CASSKLGGSGSSYEQYF. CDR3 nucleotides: TGTGCCAGCAGCAAACTCGGGGGTAGCGGAAGCTCCTACGAGCAGTACTTC.

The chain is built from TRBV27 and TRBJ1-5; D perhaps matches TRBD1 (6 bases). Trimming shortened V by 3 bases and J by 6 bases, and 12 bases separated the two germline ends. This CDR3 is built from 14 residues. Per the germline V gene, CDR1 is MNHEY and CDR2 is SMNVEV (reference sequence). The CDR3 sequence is CASSLSGETQPQHF. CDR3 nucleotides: TGTGCCAGCAGTTTGTCAGGGGAGACTCAGCCCCAGCATTTT.

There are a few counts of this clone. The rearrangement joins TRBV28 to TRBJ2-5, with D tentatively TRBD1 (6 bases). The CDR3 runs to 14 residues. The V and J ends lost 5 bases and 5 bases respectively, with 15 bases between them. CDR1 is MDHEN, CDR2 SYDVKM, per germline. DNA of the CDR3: TGTGCCAGCAGTGCGGACAGTTCATGGGAGACCCAGTACTTC. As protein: CASSADSSWETQYF.

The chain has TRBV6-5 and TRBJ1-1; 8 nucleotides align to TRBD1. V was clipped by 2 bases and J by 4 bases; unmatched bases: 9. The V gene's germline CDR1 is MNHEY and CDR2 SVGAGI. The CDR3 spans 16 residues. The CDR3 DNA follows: TGTGCCAGCAGTTACACGCGGACAGGGTGGGGCACTGAAGCTTTCTTT. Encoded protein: CASSYTRTGWGTEAFF.

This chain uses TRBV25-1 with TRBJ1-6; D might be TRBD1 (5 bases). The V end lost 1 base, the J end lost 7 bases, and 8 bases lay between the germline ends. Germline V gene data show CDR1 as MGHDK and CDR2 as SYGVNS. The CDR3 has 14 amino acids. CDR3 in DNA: TGTGCCAGCAGTGAATTGGGGGACAATTCACCCCTCCACTTT. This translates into CASSELGDNSPLHF.

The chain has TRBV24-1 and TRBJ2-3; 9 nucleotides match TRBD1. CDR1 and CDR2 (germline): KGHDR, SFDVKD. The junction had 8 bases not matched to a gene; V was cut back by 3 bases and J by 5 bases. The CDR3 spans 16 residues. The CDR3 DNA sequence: TGTGCCACCAGTGATCTCCTGGGGACAGGGAAAGATACGCAGTATTTT. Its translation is CATSDLLGTGKDTQYF.

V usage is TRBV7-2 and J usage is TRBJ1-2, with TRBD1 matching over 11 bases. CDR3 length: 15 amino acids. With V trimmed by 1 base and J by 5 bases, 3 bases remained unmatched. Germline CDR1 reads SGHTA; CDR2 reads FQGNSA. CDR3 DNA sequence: TGTGCCAGCAGCTTAGGAGGACAGGGGGCGTATGGCTACACCTTC. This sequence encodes CASSLGGQGAYGYTF.

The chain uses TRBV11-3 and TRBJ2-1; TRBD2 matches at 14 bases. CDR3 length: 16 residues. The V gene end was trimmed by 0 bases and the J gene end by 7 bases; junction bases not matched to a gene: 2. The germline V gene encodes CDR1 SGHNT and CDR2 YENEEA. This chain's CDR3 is CASSLEGLAGVNEQFF. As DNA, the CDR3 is TGTGCCAGCAGCTTAGAGGGACTAGCGGGGGTGAATGAGCAGTTCTTC.

The CDR3 sequence is CASSPTGFTEAFF. The CDR3 bases are TGCGCCAGCAGCCCGACAGGATTTACTGAAGCTTTCTTT. V and J are TRBV5-1 and TRBJ1-1; maybe TRBD1 (6 bases). This CDR3 has 13 residues. Per the germline V gene, CDR1 is SGHRS and CDR2 is YFSETQ. V dropped 4 bases and J dropped 5 bases, with 12 bases sitting between them.

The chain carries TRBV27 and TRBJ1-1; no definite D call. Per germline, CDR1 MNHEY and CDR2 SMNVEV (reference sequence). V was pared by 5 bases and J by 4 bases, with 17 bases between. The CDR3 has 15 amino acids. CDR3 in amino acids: CASSPPSGAGTEAFF. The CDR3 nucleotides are TGTGCCAGCAGTCCTCCGTCAGGCGCGGGCACTGAAGCTTTCTTT.

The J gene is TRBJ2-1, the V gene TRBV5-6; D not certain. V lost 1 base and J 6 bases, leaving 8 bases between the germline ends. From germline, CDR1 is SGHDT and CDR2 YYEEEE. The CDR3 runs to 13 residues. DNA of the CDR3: TGTGCCAGCAGCTTGTTCGCCGGCAATGAGCAGTTCTTC. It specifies CASSLFAGNEQFF.

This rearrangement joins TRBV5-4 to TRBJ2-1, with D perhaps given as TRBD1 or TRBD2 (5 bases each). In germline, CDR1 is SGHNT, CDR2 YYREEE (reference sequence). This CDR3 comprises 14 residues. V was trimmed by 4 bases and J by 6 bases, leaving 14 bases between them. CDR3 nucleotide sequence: TGTGCCAGCAGCCTCCTCGGGGCTGCCAATGAGCAGTTCTTC. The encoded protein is CASSLLGAANEQFF. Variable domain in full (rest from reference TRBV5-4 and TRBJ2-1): ETGVTQSPTHLIKTRGQQVTLRCSSQSGHNTVSWYQQALGQGPQFIFQYYREEENGRGNFPPRFSGLQFPNYSSELNVNALELDDSALYLCASSLLGAANEQFFGPGTRLTVL.

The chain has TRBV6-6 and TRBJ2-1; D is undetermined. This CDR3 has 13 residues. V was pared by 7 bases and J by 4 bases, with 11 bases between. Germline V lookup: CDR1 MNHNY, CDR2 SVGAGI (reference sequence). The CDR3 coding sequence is TGTGCCAGCAATTTGGGATCTTACAATGAGCAGTTCTTC. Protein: CASNLGSYNEQFF.

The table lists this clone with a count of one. CDR3 loop: CASSQDMYPGTEAFF. For the CDR3, the DNA is TGCGCCAGCAGCCAAGATATGTATCCGGGAACTGAAGCTTTCTTT. The chain links TRBV4-3 to TRBJ1-1; D not certain. The V end was cut by 0 bases, the J end by 5 bases, with 13 bases between. There are 15 residues in the CDR3. Germline CDR1 reads LGHNA; CDR2 reads YSLEER.

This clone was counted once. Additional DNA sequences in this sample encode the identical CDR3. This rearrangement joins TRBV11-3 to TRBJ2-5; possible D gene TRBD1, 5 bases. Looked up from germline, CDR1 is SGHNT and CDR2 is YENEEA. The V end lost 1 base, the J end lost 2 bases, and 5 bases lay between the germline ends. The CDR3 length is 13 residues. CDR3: CASSLGQQETQYF. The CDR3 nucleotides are TGTGCCAGCAGCTTAGGACAGCAAGAGACCCAGTACTTC. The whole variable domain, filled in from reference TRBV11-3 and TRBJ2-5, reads EAGVVQSPRYKIIEKKQPVAFWCNPISGHNTLYWYLQNLGQGPELLIRYENEEAVDDSQLPKDRFSAERLKGVDSTLKIQPAELGDSAVYLCASSLGQQETQYFGPGTRLLVL.

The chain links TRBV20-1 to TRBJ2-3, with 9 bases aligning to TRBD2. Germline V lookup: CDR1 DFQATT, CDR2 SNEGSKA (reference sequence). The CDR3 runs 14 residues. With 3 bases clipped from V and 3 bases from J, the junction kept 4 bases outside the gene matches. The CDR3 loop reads CSASRSGGTDTQYF. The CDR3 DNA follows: TGCAGTGCTAGTCGTAGCGGGGGAACAGATACGCAGTATTTT.

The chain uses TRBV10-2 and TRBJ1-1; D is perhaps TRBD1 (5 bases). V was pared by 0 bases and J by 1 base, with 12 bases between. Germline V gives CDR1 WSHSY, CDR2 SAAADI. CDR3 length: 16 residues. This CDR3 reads CASSESRGAKNTEAFF. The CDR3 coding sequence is TGCGCCAGCAGTGAGTCGAGAGGGGCCAAGAACACTGAAGCTTTCTTT.

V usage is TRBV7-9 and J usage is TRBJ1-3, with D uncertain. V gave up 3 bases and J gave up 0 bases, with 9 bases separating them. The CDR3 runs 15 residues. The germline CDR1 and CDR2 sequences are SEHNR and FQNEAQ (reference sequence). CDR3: CASSFGLISGNTIYF. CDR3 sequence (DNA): TGTGCCAGCAGCTTCGGTCTTATCTCTGGAAACACCATATATTTT.

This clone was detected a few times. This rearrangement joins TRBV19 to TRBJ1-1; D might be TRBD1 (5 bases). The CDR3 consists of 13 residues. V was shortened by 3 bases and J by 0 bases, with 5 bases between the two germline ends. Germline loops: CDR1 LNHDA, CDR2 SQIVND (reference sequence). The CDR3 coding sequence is TGTGCCAGTAGTATGACAGTGAACACTGAAGCTTTCTTT. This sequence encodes CASSMTVNTEAFF.

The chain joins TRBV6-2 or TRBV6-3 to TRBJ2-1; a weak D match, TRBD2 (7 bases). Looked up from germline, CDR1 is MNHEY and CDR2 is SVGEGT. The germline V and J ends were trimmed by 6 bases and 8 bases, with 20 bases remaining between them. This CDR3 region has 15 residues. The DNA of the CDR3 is TGTGCCAGCAGCCCCCCCGGGGGGCTACTATATGAGCAGTTCTTC. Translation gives CASSPPGGLLYEQFF.

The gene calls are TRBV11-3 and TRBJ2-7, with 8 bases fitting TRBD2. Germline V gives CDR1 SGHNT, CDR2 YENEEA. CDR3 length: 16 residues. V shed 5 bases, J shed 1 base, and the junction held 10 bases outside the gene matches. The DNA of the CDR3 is TGTGCCAGCAGCCAGCCCGGGGGGGCGATATCCTACGAGCAGTACTTC. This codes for CASSQPGGAISYEQYF.

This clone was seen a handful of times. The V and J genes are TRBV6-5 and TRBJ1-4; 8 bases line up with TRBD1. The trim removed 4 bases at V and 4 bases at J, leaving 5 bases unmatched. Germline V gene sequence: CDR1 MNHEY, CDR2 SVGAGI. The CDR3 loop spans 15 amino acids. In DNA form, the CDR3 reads TGTGCCAGCAGTTTCTCGACAGGGGATAATGAAAAACTGTTTTTT. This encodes CASSFSTGDNEKLFF.

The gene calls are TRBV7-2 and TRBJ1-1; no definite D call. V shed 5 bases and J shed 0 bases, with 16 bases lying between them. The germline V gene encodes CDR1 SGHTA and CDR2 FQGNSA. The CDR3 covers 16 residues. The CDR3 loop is CASSPTFGQLNTEAFF. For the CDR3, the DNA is TGTGCCAGCAGCCCGACCTTTGGTCAGTTGAACACTGAAGCTTTCTTT.

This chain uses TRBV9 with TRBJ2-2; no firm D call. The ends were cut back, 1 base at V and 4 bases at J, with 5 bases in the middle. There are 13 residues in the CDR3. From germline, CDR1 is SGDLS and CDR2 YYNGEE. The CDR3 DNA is TGTGCCAGCAGCGTACAGGTCACCGGGGAGCTGTTTTTT. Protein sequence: CASSVQVTGELFF. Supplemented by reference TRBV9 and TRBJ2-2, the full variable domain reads DSGVTQTPKHLITATGQRVTLRCSPRSGDLSVYWYQQSLDQGLQFLIQYYNGEERAKGNILERFSAQQFPDLHSELNLSSLELGDSALYFCASSVQVTGELFFGEGSRLTVL.

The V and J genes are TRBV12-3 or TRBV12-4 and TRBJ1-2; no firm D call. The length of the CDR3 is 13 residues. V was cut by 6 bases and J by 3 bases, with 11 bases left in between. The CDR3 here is CASSLGPDYGYTF. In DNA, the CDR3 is TGTGCCAGCAGCCTCGGACCTGACTATGGCTACACCTTC.